Listed below are T cell receptor beta chains from one sample, sequenced in a study of OX40 agonist ivuxolimab in advanced cancers. Using immunoSEQ multiplex PCR, the repertoire was profiled, and TCRdb retains in-frame clones only, with some absent. This table holds some 100,000 clones, approximately 90% found once. This material consisted of CD4+ or CD8+ T cells sorted from blood, taken in a trial of the OX40 agonist ivuxolimab. These receptors came from an adult with an advanced solid tumor such as melanoma, head and neck, liver or kidney cancer. Both conserved end residues are part of each CDR3. D genes are given only for firm matches. Only some rows state a clone size, as once, few, many or a class for expanded clones.

clone_size | d_call | j_call | v_call | cdr3_aa | cdr3_nt
. | . | TRBJ2-3 | TRBV7-3 | CASSLIATDTQYF | TGTGCCAGCAGCTTAATTGCCACAGATACGCAGTATTTT
. | TRBD2 | TRBJ2-7 | TRBV4-1 | CASSQDYTASGNYEQYF | TGCGCCAGCAGCCAAGATTATACGGCTAGCGGGAACTACGAGCAGTACTTC
once | TRBD2 | TRBJ2-1 | TRBV13 | CASSLVLAGGNEQFF | TGTGCCAGCAGCTTAGTACTAGCGGGAGGTAATGAGCAGTTCTTC
. | TRBD1 | TRBJ1-1 | TRBV28 | CASSTQGTMNTEAFF | TGTGCCAGCAGCACACAGGGGACCATGAACACTGAAGCTTTCTTT
. | . | TRBJ2-7 | TRBV7-2 | CASSLEGASGAYEQYF | TGTGCCAGCAGCTTAGAGGGGGCTAGCGGTGCCTACGAGCAGTACTTC
. | . | TRBJ2-7 | TRBV18 | CASSRGQGDYEQYF | TGTGCCAGCTCCCGGGGGCAGGGGGACTACGAGCAGTACTTC
. | . | TRBJ2-5 | TRBV4-3 | CASSSEGGTSGTQYF | TGCGCCAGCAGCTCCGAGGGGGGGACCTCGGGGACCCAGTACTTC
. | TRBD1 | TRBJ2-4 | TRBV7-2 | CASSLGATGGAKNIQYF | TGTGCCAGCAGCTTAGGGGCCACAGGGGGAGCCAAAAACATTCAGTACTTC
. | . | TRBJ2-1 | TRBV6-1 | CASSEARGRLYNEQFF | TGTGCCAGCAGTGAAGCTCGCGGTCGCCTTTACAATGAGCAGTTCTTC
. | TRBD1 | TRBJ2-7 | TRBV11-2 | CASSMNRGVDEQYF | TGTGCCAGCAGCATGAACAGGGGCGTCGACGAGCAGTACTTC
. | . | TRBJ2-1 | TRBV19 | CASSIVDSLNEQFF | TGTGCCAGTAGTATAGTGGACTCGCTCAATGAGCAGTTCTTC
. | . | TRBJ2-5 | TRBV7-9 | CASSFRGAMETQYF | TGTGCCAGCAGCTTTCGGGGGGCAATGGAGACCCAGTACTTC
. | TRBD2 | TRBJ2-7 | TRBV7-2 | CASSLARGLGSYEQYF | TGTGCCAGCAGCTTAGCCCGGGGACTAGGCTCCTACGAGCAGTACTTC
once | TRBD1 | TRBJ2-3 | TRBV6-1 | CASSRDRGTDTQYF | TGTGCCAGCAGTAGAGACAGGGGCACAGATACGCAGTATTTT
. | TRBD1 | TRBJ2-2 | TRBV19 | CASNDRATGELFF | TGTGCCAGTAATGACAGGGCTACCGGGGAGCTGTTTTTT
. | TRBD2 | TRBJ2-3 | TRBV7-6 | CASSPTSGGFGTDTQYF | TGTGCCAGCAGCCCAACGAGCGGGGGCTTTGGCACAGATACGCAGTATTTT
. | . | TRBJ2-2 | TRBV10-3 | CAIRSGTGTGELFF | TGTGCCATCAGAAGCGGGACAGGAACCGGGGAGCTGTTTTTT
. | . | TRBJ1-5 | TRBV19 | CASIDRSYSNQPQHF | TGTGCCAGTATCGACAGGAGTTATAGCAATCAGCCCCAGCATTTT
. | . | TRBJ2-5 | TRBV6-5 | CASSKRQTQETQYF | TGTGCCAGCAGTAAGAGACAGACACAAGAGACCCAGTACTTC
. | . | TRBJ2-7 | TRBV7-9 | CASSPAYEQYF | TGTGCCAGCAGTCCAGCCTACGAGCAGTACTTC
. | . | TRBJ2-1 | TRBV5-1 | CASSLIGNSYNEQFF | TGCGCCAGCAGCTTGATCGGAAATTCCTACAATGAGCAGTTCTTC
once | TRBD2 | TRBJ2-7 | TRBV5-1 | CASSLSGLAGGSYEQYF | TGCGCCAGCAGCCTGTCGGGACTAGCGGGAGGAAGTTACGAGCAGTACTTC
. | . | TRBJ1-2 | TRBV4-2 | CASSQDRANYGYTF | TGTGCCAGCAGCCAAGACAGGGCTAACTATGGCTACACCTTC
. | . | TRBJ1-1 | TRBV29-1 | CSSTVNTEAFF | TGCAGCTCAACGGTGAACACTGAAGCTTTCTTT
. | . | TRBJ2-2 | TRBV14 | CASSTFRGFLTGELFF | TGTGCCAGCAGCACATTTCGGGGGTTTCTTACCGGGGAGCTGTTTTTT
. | . | TRBJ2-3 | TRBV25-1 | CASSGGSWTDTQYF | TGTGCCAGCAGTGGTGGGAGTTGGACAGATACGCAGTATTTT